This record looks at one T cell receptor (beta chain) sequence and its context. Its antigen remains unidentified. Base qualities are not at hand, and no much larger clone is one base apart. This entry is derived from a study of hypomethylating agent response in myelodysplastic syndrome (dated by TCRdb to the early 2020s). Background on the whole study: The hypomethylating agents azacitidine (most of the 11) or decitabine (3 of 11) were used to treat the patients. Response was defined as complete response or hematologic improvement, and any patient who met neither criterion was considered a non-responder. Of the myelodysplastic syndrome patients in the cohort, eight to ten were male and 2 were female. Complete response or hematologic improvement was achieved by six patients, and five patients were classified as non-responders. The mutation found most frequently was TET2, which appeared in about 50% of the 11 patients. A mean patient age of around 70 +/- 6 years was recorded, and a diploid cytogenetic profile was observed most commonly. Study-level results and caveats: Whether the shared GLIPH2 clusters possibly recognize novel MDS antigens was not confirmed and still needs to be tested experimentally. Only 11 patients were analyzed, making the cohort small. No significant change in richness, rarefaction diversity or clonality was detected after hypomethylating agent treatment, either across all patients or within response groups. Healthy control donors were not age-matched to MDS patients, which could have impacted the MDS versus healthy comparison. Novel clonotypes appeared more often in responders, whereas non-responders had more contracted clonotypes after treatment.

Bulk bone marrow was analyzed without sorting T-cell subsets. TCR beta CDR3 regions were immunosequenced from bone marrow of about eleven myelodysplastic syndrome patients before and after hypomethylating agent therapy. To track the repertoire longitudinally, every patient provided one baseline bone marrow along with two to three bone marrows taken at different post-treatment timepoints. Whole bone marrow served as the source for genomic DNA extraction, with DNA quality checked using TapeStation, NanoDrop OneC and PicoGreen assays. The germline V gene (reference sequence) specifies WNHNN as CDR1 and SYGVQD as CDR2. The cysteine opens and the phenylalanine closes a CDR3 of 12 amino acids. The sequence is cut down to CDR3 DNA, 36 bases in frame from base 1. Trimming removed 6 bases from V and 11 bases from J; the gene matches leave 6 bases unexplained. Library generation was performed with the immunoSEQ multiplex PCR assay. Survey resolution was applied, with two replicates of approximately 200 ng each being run for a total of around 400 ng of DNA per sample. Rearranged TCRB sequences in genomic DNA were detected with the hsTCRB kit using multiplex PCR primers targeting V and J genes. The first PCR used the QIAGEN Multiplex PCR Kit for 30 to 35 cycles to amplify the CDR3 region. Sample barcodes and Illumina adapters were attached to each replicate during a second PCR lasting seven to eight cycles. A QuantStudio 6 together with the KAPA library quantification kit was used to quantify the pooled libraries. Around 14 pM of pooled libraries went onto an Illumina MiSeq for sequencing, using single-end reads of 156 cycles plus an index read of 15 cycles. From the authors' description of their analysis: Of fewer than 200,000 unique clonotypes, roughly 1.8% were flagged by VDJdb annotation as previously reported viral-epitope-specific clonotypes. The immunoSEQ Data Assistant and immunoSEQ Analyzer converted raw reads into normalized, annotated TCRB repertoires. BioAnalyzer and version 0.6.5 of the immunarch R package were the tools used for clonotype analysis. Before richness was estimated, every repertoire was downsampled to the clone count of the smallest repertoire. Clonotypes were classified as expanded, contracted or novel by Fisher's exact tests, with novel defined as zero frequency before treatment. Significantly changed CDR3 beta sequences were clustered with GLIPH2 at simulation_depth=1000 and kmer_min_depth=3, and CDR3s shorter than five residues were left out. TCRdb re-hosts the immuneACCESS table, in-frame sequences only. Its copies lack some clones; in the studies checked, an unresolved V gene accounts for under half of them, and the cause for the rest is not known. That table gives V, J and clone size, and the DNA gave D and trimming. The sample profile shows a few thousand clones; over 75% of them were found once. The biggest ten clones account for more than 15% of the sample.

Sequences were derived from bone marrow, sampled before or after starting hypomethylating agent treatment for myelodysplastic syndrome (not recorded which). This sequence was found in a human donor with myelodysplastic syndrome. The receptor chain draws on TRBV10-1 and TRBJ2-3, with 9 central nucleotides matching TRBD2. The CDR3 protein: CASSAGLARQYF. The nucleotide sequence is given as TGCGCCAGCAGCGCGGGACTAGCAAGGCAGTATTTT.